This T cell receptor (beta chain) comes out of a study of blood T cell repertoires in COVID-19. Per germline, CDR1 KGHSH and CDR2 LQKENI. Unmatched junction bases numbered 3, after V lost 1 base and J lost 6 bases. The CDR3 is made up of 14 amino acids. The assay was immunoSEQ multiplex PCR, and TCRdb's table has in-frame clones only and misses some. The table lists fewer than 40,000 clones, approximately 90% of them singletons, with approximately 32% in the top ten. The source of this sequence is a man in his sixties or seventies with active COVID-19. This chain links TRBV18 with TRBJ1-5; 7 nucleotides line up with TRBD1. Sequencing was performed on peripheral blood. The DNA of the CDR3 is TGTGCCAGCTCACCACAGGGGGCTGGTCAGCCCCAGCATTTT. It yields the protein CASSPQGAGQPQHF.